This T cell receptor beta chain is drawn from a study of T cells in Graves' hyperthyroidism and ophthalmopathy. General study points: Within blood appeared most thyroid clonotypes that had expanded above 0.001.

The CDR3 contains 16 residues. Germline V gene data show CDR1 as SGHAT and CDR2 as FQNNGV. The V end was cut by 2 bases, the J end by 4 bases, with 14 bases between. What was amplified from RNA transcripts were TCR beta CDR3 regions. The TCR CDR3 was amplified in a first-round RT-PCR using the HTBI primer set. TCRdb re-called the multiplex PCR reads with MiXCR, one entry per CDR3 protein. This table holds around 190,000 distinct CDR3 sequences, 17% found once. Comment on this clonotype: Its target is unknown.

The chain recombines TRBV11-2 with TRBJ2-2; D is perhaps TRBD2 (5 bases). The specimen was blood. The receptor was isolated from a woman aged 50 to 60 with Graves' hyperthyroidism. CDR3 sequence (DNA): TGTGCCAGCAGCTTAAGTGGGAGCATTGGCACCGGGGAGCTGTTTTTT. Encoded protein: CASSLSGSIGTGELFF.